This TCR beta chain was retrieved from a study of patients and donors after allogeneic stem cell transplantation. This clonotype was seen more than once but under ten times. This CDR3 has 15 amino acids. CDR1 and CDR2 from the germline V gene are SGHAT and FQNNGV. V dropped 5 bases and J dropped 4; count of bases not matched to a gene: 7. Using its own MiXCR run on the RT-PCR reads, TCRdb lists one record per CDR3 protein. The sample yields approximately 150,000 distinct CDR3 sequences, about 40% seen once. Sequenced input: blood, either unsorted or a sorted T cell fraction (not recorded which). The chain combines TRBV11-2 with TRBJ1-4; TRBD1 aligns across 7 bases. The sequence was obtained from a human donor who was either an allogeneic HSCT recipient or a stem cell or donor lymphocyte infusion donor (not recorded which). It is not recorded whose cells these are; they may come from a transplant donor. CDR3 region: CASSPGGTVNEKLFF. CDR3 nucleotide sequence: TGTGCCAGCAGCCCGGGCGGGACAGTTAATGAAAAACTGTTTTTT.